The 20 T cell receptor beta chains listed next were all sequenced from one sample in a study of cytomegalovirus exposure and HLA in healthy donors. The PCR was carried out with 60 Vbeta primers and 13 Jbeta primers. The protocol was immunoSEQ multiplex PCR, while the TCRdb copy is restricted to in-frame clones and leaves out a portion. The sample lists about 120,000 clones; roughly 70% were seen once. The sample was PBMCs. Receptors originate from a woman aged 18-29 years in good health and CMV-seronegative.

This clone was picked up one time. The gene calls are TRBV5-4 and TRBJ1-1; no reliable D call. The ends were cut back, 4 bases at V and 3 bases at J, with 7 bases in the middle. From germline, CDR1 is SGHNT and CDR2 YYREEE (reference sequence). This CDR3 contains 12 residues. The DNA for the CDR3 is TGTGCCAGCAGCGCCCTAGACACTGAAGCTTTCTTT. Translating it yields CASSALDTEAFF.

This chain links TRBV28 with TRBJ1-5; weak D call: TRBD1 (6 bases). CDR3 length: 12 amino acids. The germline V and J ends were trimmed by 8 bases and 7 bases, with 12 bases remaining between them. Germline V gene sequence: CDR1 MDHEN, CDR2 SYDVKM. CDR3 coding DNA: TGTGCCAGCCGAGAGGGGGGGCAGCCCCAGCATTTT. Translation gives CASREGGQPQHF.

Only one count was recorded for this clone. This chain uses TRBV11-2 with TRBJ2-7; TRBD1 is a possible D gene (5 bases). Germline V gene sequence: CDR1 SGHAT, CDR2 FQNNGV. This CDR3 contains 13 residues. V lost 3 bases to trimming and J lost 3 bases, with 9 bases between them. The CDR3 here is CASSFRQGYEQYF. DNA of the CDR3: TGTGCCAGCAGCTTTAGGCAGGGCTACGAGCAGTACTTC.

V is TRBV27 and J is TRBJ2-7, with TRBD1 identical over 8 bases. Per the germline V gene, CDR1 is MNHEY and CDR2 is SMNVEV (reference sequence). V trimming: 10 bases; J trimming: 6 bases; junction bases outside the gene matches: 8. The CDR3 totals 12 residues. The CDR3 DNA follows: TGTGCCATTCAGACAGGGGCGGGCGAGCAGTACTTC. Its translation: CAIQTGAGEQYF.

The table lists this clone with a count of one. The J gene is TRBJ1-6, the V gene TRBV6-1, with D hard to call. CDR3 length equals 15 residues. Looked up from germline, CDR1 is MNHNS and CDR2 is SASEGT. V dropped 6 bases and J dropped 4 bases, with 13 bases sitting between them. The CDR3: CASSKQIPYNSPLHF. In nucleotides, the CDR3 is TGTGCCAGCAGCAAACAGATTCCTTATAATTCACCCCTCCACTTT.

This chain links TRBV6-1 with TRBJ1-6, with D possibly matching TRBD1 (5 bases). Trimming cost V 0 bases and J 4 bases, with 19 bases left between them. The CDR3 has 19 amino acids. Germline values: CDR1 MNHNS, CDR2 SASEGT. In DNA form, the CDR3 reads TGTGCCAGCAGTGAAGCGTTAGGCAGGGTGGATTCTTATAATTCACCCCTCCACTTT. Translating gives CASSEALGRVDSYNSPLHF.

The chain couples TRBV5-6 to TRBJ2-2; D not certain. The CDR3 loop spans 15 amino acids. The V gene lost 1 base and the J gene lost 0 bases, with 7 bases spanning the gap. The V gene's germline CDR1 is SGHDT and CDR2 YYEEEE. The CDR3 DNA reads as TGTGCCAGCAGCTTGACAACATCGAACACCGGGGAGCTGTTTTTT. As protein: CASSLTTSNTGELFF.

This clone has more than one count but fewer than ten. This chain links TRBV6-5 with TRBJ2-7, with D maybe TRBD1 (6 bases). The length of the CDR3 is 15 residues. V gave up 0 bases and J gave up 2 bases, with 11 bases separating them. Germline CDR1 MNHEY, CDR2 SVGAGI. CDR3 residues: CASSYSRDTTYEQYF. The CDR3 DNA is TGTGCCAGCAGTTACTCGAGGGACACCACCTACGAGCAGTACTTC.

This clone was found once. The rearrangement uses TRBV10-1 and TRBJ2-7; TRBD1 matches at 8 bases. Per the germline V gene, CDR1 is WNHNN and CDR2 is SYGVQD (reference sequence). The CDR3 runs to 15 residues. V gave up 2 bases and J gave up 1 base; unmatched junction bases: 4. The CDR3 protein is CASSEDRGPSYEQYF. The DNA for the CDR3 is TGCGCCAGCAGTGAGGACAGGGGACCGTCCTACGAGCAGTACTTC.

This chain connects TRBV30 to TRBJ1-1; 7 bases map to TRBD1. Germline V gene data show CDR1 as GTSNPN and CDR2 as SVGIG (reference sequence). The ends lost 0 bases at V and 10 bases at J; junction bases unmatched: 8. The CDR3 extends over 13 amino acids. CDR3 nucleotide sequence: TGTGCCTGGAGTGTAAAGGGGGCCGGGGGAGCTTTCTTT. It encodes CAWSVKGAGGAFF.

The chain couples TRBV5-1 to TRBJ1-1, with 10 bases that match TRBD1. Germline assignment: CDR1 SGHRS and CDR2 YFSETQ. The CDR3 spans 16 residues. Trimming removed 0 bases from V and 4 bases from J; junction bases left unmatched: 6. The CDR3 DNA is TGCGCCAGCAGCTTGGCATCCGGGACAGGGGTCACTGAAGCTTTCTTT. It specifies CASSLASGTGVTEAFF.

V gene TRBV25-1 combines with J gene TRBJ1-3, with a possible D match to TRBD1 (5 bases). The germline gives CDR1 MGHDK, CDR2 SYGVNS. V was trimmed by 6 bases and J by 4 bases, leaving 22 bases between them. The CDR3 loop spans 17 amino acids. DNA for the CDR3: TGTGCCAGCAGCACCACCGCCGGAGGGGTGGGCGGAAACACCATATATTTT. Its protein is CASSTTAGGVGGNTIYF.

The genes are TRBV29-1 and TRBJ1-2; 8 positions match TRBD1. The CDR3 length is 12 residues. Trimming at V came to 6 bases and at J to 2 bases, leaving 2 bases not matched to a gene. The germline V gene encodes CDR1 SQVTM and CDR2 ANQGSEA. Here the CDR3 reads CSVDRANYGYTF. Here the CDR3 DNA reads TGCAGCGTGGACAGGGCGAACTATGGCTACACCTTC.

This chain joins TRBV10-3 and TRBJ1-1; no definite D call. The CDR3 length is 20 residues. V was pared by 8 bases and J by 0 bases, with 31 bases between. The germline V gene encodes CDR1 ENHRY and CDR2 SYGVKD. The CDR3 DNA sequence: TGTGCCATCCGAACAAAATTAGGAGAGTCGCCTGAATTCATGAACACTGAAGCTTTCTTT. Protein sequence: CAIRTKLGESPEFMNTEAFF.

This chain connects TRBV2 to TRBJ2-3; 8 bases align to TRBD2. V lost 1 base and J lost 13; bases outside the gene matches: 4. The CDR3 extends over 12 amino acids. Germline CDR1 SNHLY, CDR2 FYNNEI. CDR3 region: CASSEDSGVEYF. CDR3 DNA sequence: TGTGCCAGCAGTGAAGATAGCGGGGTGGAGTATTTT.

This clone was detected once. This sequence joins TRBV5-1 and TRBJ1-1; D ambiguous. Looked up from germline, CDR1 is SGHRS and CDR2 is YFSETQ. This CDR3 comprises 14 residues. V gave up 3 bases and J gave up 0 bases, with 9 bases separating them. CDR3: CASSSNTVNTEAFF. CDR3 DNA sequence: TGCGCCAGCAGCTCTAATACGGTGAACACTGAAGCTTTCTTT.

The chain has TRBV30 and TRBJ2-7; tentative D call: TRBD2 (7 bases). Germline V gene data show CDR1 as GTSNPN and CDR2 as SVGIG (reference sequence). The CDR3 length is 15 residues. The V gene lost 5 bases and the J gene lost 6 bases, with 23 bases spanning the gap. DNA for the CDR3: TGTGCCTGGGCTGATCAGGGAGGGGGGATGGGCGAGCAGTACTTC. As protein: CAWADQGGGMGEQYF.

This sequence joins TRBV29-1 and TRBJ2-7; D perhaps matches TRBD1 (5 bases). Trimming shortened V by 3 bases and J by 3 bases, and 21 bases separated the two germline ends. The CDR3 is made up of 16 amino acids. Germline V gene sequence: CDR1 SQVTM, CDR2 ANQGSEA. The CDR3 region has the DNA TGCAGCGTTGAGGGTATGACAGCCGCCCGTATCTACGAGCAGTACTTC. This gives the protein CSVEGMTAARIYEQYF.

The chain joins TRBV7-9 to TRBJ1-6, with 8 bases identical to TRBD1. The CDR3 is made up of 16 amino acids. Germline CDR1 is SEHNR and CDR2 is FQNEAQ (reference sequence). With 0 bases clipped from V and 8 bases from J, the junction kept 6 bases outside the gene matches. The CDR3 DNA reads TGTGCCAGCAGCTTAGCGCAGGGGACAGGAGATTCACCCCTCCACTTT. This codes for CASSLAQGTGDSPLHF. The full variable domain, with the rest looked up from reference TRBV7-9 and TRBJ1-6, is DTGVSQNPRHKITKRGQNVTFRCDPISEHNRLYWYRQTLGQGPEFLTYFQNEAQLEKSRLLSDRFSAERPKGSFSTLEIQRTEQGDSAMYLCASSLAQGTGDSPLHFGNGTRLTVT.

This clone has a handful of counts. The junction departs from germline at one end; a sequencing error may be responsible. For the CDR3, the DNA is TGTGCCAGTAGTATGACTAGCGGGGGGCCAGGGGTTTCTTTT. Encoded protein: CASSMTSGGPGVSF. The chain joins TRBV19 to TRBJ2-3; 13 positions match TRBD2. Per the germline V gene, CDR1 is LNHDA and CDR2 is SQIVND (reference sequence). This CDR3 comprises 14 residues.